This T cell receptor beta chain stems from a study of T cells expressing NK-cell markers. Following a re-call of the 5' RACE reads, TCRdb has one entry per CDR3 protein and lacks DNA. This repertoire includes more than 400,000 distinct CDR3 sequences. The sequence was collected from a woman aged 18 to 69 in good health. The sequencing sample was made of blood T cells: a sorted CD56 or NKG2C T cell subset, CD4+ or CD8+ T cells, or bulk PBMC T cells (not recorded which).

CDR3 residues: CASSPNQGETQYF. The chain is built from TRBV5-1 and TRBJ2-5; TCRdb indicates TRBD1, and absent DNA this call remains unverified. Per the germline V gene, CDR1 is SGHRS and CDR2 is YFSETQ. The length of the CDR3 is 13 residues.